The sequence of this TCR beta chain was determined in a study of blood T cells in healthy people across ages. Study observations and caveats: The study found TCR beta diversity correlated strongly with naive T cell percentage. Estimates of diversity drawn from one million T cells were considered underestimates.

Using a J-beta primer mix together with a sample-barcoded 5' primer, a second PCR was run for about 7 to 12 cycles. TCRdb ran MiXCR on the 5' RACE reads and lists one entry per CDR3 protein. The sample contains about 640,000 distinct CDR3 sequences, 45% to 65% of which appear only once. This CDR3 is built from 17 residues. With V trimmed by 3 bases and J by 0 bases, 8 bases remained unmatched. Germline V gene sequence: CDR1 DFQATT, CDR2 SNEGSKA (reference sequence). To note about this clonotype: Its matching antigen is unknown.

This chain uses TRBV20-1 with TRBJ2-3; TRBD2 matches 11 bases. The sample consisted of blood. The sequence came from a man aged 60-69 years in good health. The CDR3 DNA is TGCAGTGCTAGTCCCGGGACTAGCGGAATTAGCACAGATACGCAGTATTTT. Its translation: CSASPGTSGISTDTQYF.